The 4 T cell receptor beta chains presented below share a single source sample, sequenced in a study of cytomegalovirus exposure and HLA in healthy donors. The PCR made use of 60 Vbeta and 13 Jbeta primers. TCRdb's table, derived via immunoSEQ multiplex PCR, lists solely in-frame clones and lacks some. The sample lists 100,000 to 150,000 clones, 75% to 90% seen once, with approximately 4% in the top ten. Sequenced input: PBMCs. Receptors originate from a woman in her thirties or forties in good health and CMV-seronegative.

This clone was found a few times. The genes are TRBV29-1 and TRBJ2-5, with 9 bases identical to TRBD2. The CDR3 has 13 amino acids. Per the germline V gene, CDR1 is SQVTM and CDR2 is ANQGSEA. V lost 6 bases and J lost 5; bases outside the gene matches: 7. CDR3 sequence reads: CSVRAGGRETQYF. CDR3 in DNA: TGCAGCGTAAGAGCGGGAGGACGGGAGACCCAGTACTTC.

The V and J genes are TRBV5-6 and TRBJ2-7, with 7 nucleotides matching TRBD1. The CDR3 is 16 residues long. V shed 4 bases, J shed 2 bases, and the junction held 12 bases outside the gene matches. The germline CDR1 and CDR2 sequences are SGHDT and YYEEEE. The CDR3 loop reads CASSPPGQAMAYEQYF. The CDR3 coding sequence is TGTGCCAGCAGCCCCCCTGGACAGGCCATGGCCTACGAGCAGTACTTC.

This chain joins TRBV19 and TRBJ2-5, with TRBD2 matching over 8 bases. Germline values: CDR1 LNHDA, CDR2 SQIVND (reference sequence). Germline trimming cut 2 bases from V and 5 bases from J; bases unmatched to any gene: 10. The CDR3 is 16 residues long. In DNA form, the CDR3 reads TGTGCCAGTAGTATATCTGGAGCGGGAGTACGCGAGACCCAGTACTTC. Translating gives CASSISGAGVRETQYF.

This clone showed up just a few times. The DNA of the CDR3 is TGTGCCAGCAGCAACTCGGGACTCAGGAACACTGAAGCTTTCTTT. Protein sequence: CASSNSGLRNTEAFF. This chain uses TRBV28 with TRBJ1-1; D possibly corresponds to TRBD1 (5 bases). The CDR3 sequence is 15 residues long. V dropped 6 bases and J dropped 1 base, with 15 bases sitting between them. The V gene's germline CDR1 is MDHEN and CDR2 SYDVKM.